Each of the 21 T cell receptor beta chains below was sequenced from the same sample in a study of OX40 agonist ivuxolimab in advanced cancers. The data were produced by immunoSEQ multiplex PCR, yet TCRdb's version contains in-frame clones alone and is incomplete. Of 68,000 or so clones in the sample, roughly 84% were seen once. The sequencing used CD4+ or CD8+ T cells sorted from blood, collected in a trial of the OX40 agonist ivuxolimab. These receptors originate from an adult with an advanced solid tumor such as melanoma, head and neck, liver or kidney cancer.

The rearrangement joins TRBV5-4 to TRBJ1-5, with 7 bases aligning to TRBD1. Per the germline V gene, CDR1 is SGHNT and CDR2 is YYREEE (reference sequence). The CDR3 runs 13 residues. The V segment lost 3 bases and the J segment 9 bases; nucleotides outside the gene matches: 6. The CDR3 DNA sequence: TGTGCCAGCAGCTGGGACAGTTCAGGGCCCCAGCATTTT. Amino acid sequence: CASSWDSSGPQHF.

The V gene is TRBV6-5, the J gene TRBJ2-7; D not certain. CDR3 length: 15 amino acids. The germline CDR1 and CDR2 sequences are MNHEY and SVGAGI. Trimming took off 0 bases at V and 5 bases at J, with 14 bases between the two ends. CDR3 nucleotide sequence: TGTGCCAGCAGTTACTCCGTTTGGGCTAGTCACGAGCAGTACTTC. Translated, it gives CASSYSVWASHEQYF.

The chain recombines TRBV28 with TRBJ2-5; TRBD2 matches at 9 bases. CDR1 and CDR2 (germline): MDHEN, SYDVKM. The trim removed 3 bases at V and 5 bases at J, leaving 7 bases unmatched. This CDR3 comprises 15 residues. The CDR3 DNA sequence: TGTGCCAGCAGTTTTCTAGCGGGGATTTCCGAGACCCAGTACTTC. Translated: CASSFLAGISETQYF.

The chain uses TRBV28 and TRBJ1-6; D not resolved. This CDR3 is 13 amino acids long. From germline, CDR1 is MDHEN and CDR2 SYDVKM. The V end lost 4 bases, the J end lost 3 bases, and 4 bases lay between the germline ends. The CDR3 nucleotides are TGTGCCAGCAGTTCCTTCTATAATTCACCCCTCCACTTT. Translation gives CASSSFYNSPLHF.

This chain joins TRBV13 and TRBJ2-7, with D unresolved. The CDR3 length is 14 residues. Between the trimmed V and J ends, which lost 5 bases and 2 bases, there was a span of 13 bases. Germline V gene data show CDR1 as PRHDT and CDR2 as FYEKMQ (reference sequence). The CDR3 DNA sequence: TGTGCCAGCAGCCCCGGGCCCGATGCCTACGAGCAGTACTTC. This sequence encodes CASSPGPDAYEQYF.

This clone was picked up a small number of times. The chain combines TRBV5-1 with TRBJ2-5; 10 bases align to TRBD1. The junction had 11 bases not matched to a gene; V was cut back by 4 bases and J by 5 bases. The CDR3 has 16 amino acids. Germline-derived CDR1 and CDR2 are SGHRS and YFSETQ. CDR3 loop: CASSPGTGARRETQYF. The CDR3, as DNA: TGCGCCAGCAGCCCAGGGACAGGGGCTCGAAGGGAGACCCAGTACTTC.

This chain connects TRBV28 to TRBJ1-1; unclear D gene. From germline, CDR1 is MDHEN and CDR2 SYDVKM. Trimming removed 2 bases from V and 3 bases from J, with 4 bases in between. The CDR3 has 12 amino acids. Here the CDR3 reads CASSLVYTEAFF. CDR3 bases: TGTGCCAGCAGTTTAGTTTACACTGAAGCTTTCTTT.

J is TRBJ1-4 and V is TRBV27; a weak D match, TRBD1 (6 bases). The germline CDR1 and CDR2 sequences are MNHEY and SMNVEV (reference sequence). V was shortened by 2 bases and J by 5 bases, with 9 bases between the two germline ends. The CDR3 loop spans 14 amino acids. CDR3: CASSLRQANEKLFF. CDR3 DNA: TGTGCCAGCAGTTTACGACAGGCAAATGAAAAACTGTTTTTT. The full variable domain, completed using reference TRBV27 and TRBJ1-4, is EAQVTQNPRYLITVTGKKLTVTCSQNMNHEYMSWYRQDPGLGLRQIYYSMNVEVTDKGDVPEGYKVSRKEKRNFPLILESPSPNQTSLYFCASSLRQANEKLFFGSGTQLSVL.

The chain links TRBV6-5 to TRBJ2-7, with a weak D call TRBD1 (5 bases). Germline V gives CDR1 MNHEY, CDR2 SVGAGI. There are 15 residues in the CDR3. The V gene lost 5 bases and the J gene lost 6 bases, with 20 bases spanning the gap. CDR3 residues: CASSLRARRTAEQYF. The CDR3 coding sequence is TGTGCCAGCAGTCTCAGGGCCCGAAGGACGGCCGAGCAGTACTTC.

J is TRBJ2-7 and V is TRBV28; unclear D gene. The CDR3 is made up of 12 amino acids. V lost 2 bases to trimming and J lost 4 bases, with 6 bases between them. Germline V lookup: CDR1 MDHEN, CDR2 SYDVKM. CDR3 DNA sequence: TGTGCCAGCAGTTTAGGACGTTACGAGCAGTACTTC. Protein product: CASSLGRYEQYF.

This chain connects TRBV30 to TRBJ1-2; tentative D call: TRBD1 (5 bases). Looked up from germline, CDR1 is GTSNPN and CDR2 is SVGIG (reference sequence). CDR3 length equals 14 residues. Trimming pared 3 bases from V and 4 bases from J, leaving 15 bases between. Written as DNA, the CDR3 is TGTGCCTGGAGCGGGGGACGGTCATTCTATGGCTACACCTTC. It encodes CAWSGGRSFYGYTF.

The rearrangement links TRBV9 to TRBJ2-3; D unresolved. The V and J ends lost 2 bases and 7 bases respectively, with 14 bases between them. Germline loops: CDR1 SGDLS, CDR2 YYNGEE. This CDR3 has 14 amino acids. CDR3 amino acids: CASSVRPDGYTQYF. CDR3 DNA sequence: TGTGCCAGCAGCGTTCGTCCGGACGGCTATACGCAGTATTTT.

This clone has just one count. The chain is built from TRBV6-6 and TRBJ2-7; TRBD2 matches at 13 bases. Trimming removed 8 bases from V and 2 bases from J; junction bases left unmatched: 6. This CDR3 region has 15 residues. CDR1 MNHNY and CDR2 SVGAGI come from the germline V gene (reference sequence). CDR3: CASRPGTSGAYEQYF. CDR3 sequence (DNA): TGTGCCAGCCGCCCGGGGACTAGCGGGGCCTACGAGCAGTACTTC.

The V gene is TRBV6-4, the J gene TRBJ1-5, with TRBD1 matching over 7 bases. With 5 bases clipped from V and 1 base from J, the junction kept 14 bases outside the gene matches. CDR1 and CDR2 (germline): MRHNA, SNTAGT. The CDR3 consists of 18 residues. CDR3 nucleotides: TGTGCCAGCAGTCCCCGCTCACCGACAGGGCGGAGCAATCAGCCCCAGCATTTT. As protein: CASSPRSPTGRSNQPQHF.

The chain couples TRBV6-1 to TRBJ1-5, with no clear D. Germline CDR1 reads MNHNS; CDR2 reads SASEGT. The CDR3 covers 15 residues. V lost 2 bases and J 1 base, leaving 9 bases between the germline ends. The chain's CDR3 is CASSENRLSNQPQHF. CDR3 bases: TGTGCCAGCAGTGAAAACCGGTTAAGCAATCAGCCCCAGCATTTT.

The chain couples TRBV2 to TRBJ2-7; TRBD1 agrees at 10 bases. The germline CDR1 and CDR2 sequences are SNHLY and FYNNEI. This CDR3 spans 14 amino acids. V was pared by 6 bases and J by 4 bases, with 6 bases of the junction left unmatched. CDR3 loop: CASRAGTGAYEQYF. In DNA, the CDR3 is TGTGCCAGCAGGGCCGGGACAGGGGCGTACGAGCAGTACTTC.

This chain joins TRBV9 and TRBJ2-1; D gene uncertain. Germline V gene sequence: CDR1 SGDLS, CDR2 YYNGEE. The CDR3 has 11 amino acids. Trimming shortened V by 4 bases and J by 5 bases, and 4 bases separated the two germline ends. The CDR3 region is CASSLNNEQFF. CDR3 sequence (DNA): TGTGCCAGCAGCTTAAACAATGAGCAGTTCTTC.

The J gene is TRBJ1-2, the V gene TRBV19, with D possibly being TRBD1 (6 bases). Germline CDR1 LNHDA, CDR2 SQIVND (reference sequence). Trimming left V 7 bases short and J 0 bases short, with 9 bases between. The CDR3 has 13 amino acids. The CDR3 nucleotides read TGTGCCAGTAAACAGGGTGCTAACTATGGCTACACCTTC. As protein: CASKQGANYGYTF.

This chain connects TRBV6-5 to TRBJ1-1; TRBD1 is a possible D gene (5 bases). The ends were cut back, 6 bases at V and 4 bases at J, with 12 bases in the middle. Germline V CDR1 and CDR2: MNHEY, SVGAGI. This CDR3 comprises 13 residues. The CDR3 DNA is TGTGCCAGCAGGCGGGGGTCGGGCACTGAAGCTTTCTTT. This translates into CASRRGSGTEAFF.

The gene calls are TRBV18 and TRBJ2-4; D uncertain. The CDR3 runs 11 residues. Germline CDR1 and CDR2: KGHSH and LQKENI. V lost 5 bases and J lost 8, with 7 bases in between. In nucleotides, the CDR3 is TGTGCCAGCTCAACCAGAGACATTCAGTACTTC. Encoded protein: CASSTRDIQYF.

This clone was observed once. The CDR3 protein is CASSSTRVATTEAFF. The CDR3 DNA follows: TGTGCCAGTAGTTCAACCCGGGTCGCGACCACTGAAGCTTTCTTT. The chain is built from TRBV19 and TRBJ1-1, with no clear D. Trimming took off 5 bases at V and 4 bases at J, with 17 bases between the two ends. This CDR3 has 15 amino acids. The germline V gene encodes CDR1 LNHDA and CDR2 SQIVND (reference sequence). Together with reference TRBV19 and TRBJ1-1, the CDR3 gives the full variable domain: DGGITQSPKYLFRKEGQNVTLSCEQNLNHDAMYWYRQDPGQGLRLIYYSQIVNDFQKGDIAEGYSVSREKKESFPLTVTSAQKNPTAFYLCASSSTRVATTEAFFGQGTRLTVV.